This entry lists 17 T cell receptor beta chains sequenced from one sample in a study of Ad26.COV2.S vaccination and SARS-CoV-2 variants. Treatment specified: roughly 18 received Ad26.COV2.S at low or high dose, single or two shots; roughly five received placebo; per-sample allocation not given. Specimen acquisition occurred on day 63 following the initial vaccine or placebo injection. Libraries were prepared by immunoSEQ multiplex PCR; TCRdb keeps only in-frame clonotypes and omits some of them. The sample consists of about 320,000 clones, approximately 86% of them appearing once. Sequencing used peripheral blood, obtained in a trial of Ad26.COV2.S vaccine versus placebo. These receptors originate from a person between 18 and 59 years old who received the Ad26.COV2.S COVID-19 vaccine or a placebo.

The chain couples TRBV3-1 (or the pseudogene TRBV3-2) to TRBJ2-7; no clear D. V gave up 1 base and J gave up 1 base, with 8 bases separating them. CDR3 length: 14 residues. CDR1 is LGHDT and CDR2 is YNNKEL in the germline V gene (reference sequence). The CDR3 region is CASSQGWRSYEQYF. The CDR3 DNA follows: TGTGCCAGCAGCCAAGGATGGCGGTCCTACGAGCAGTACTTC.

This clone was counted between two and nine times. The chain uses TRBV29-1 and TRBJ2-2; D ambiguous. Trimming shortened V by 4 bases and J by 0 bases, and 12 bases separated the two germline ends. CDR1 is SQVTM and CDR2 is ANQGSEA in the germline V gene. The CDR3 consists of 15 residues. CDR3: CSVGIAATNTGELFF. CDR3 nucleotides: TGCAGCGTTGGTATCGCAGCCACGAACACCGGGGAGCTGTTTTTT.

This clone was counted only a few times. The chain has TRBV27 and TRBJ2-7, with a weak D call TRBD2 (7 bases). Trimming shortened V by 2 bases and J by 3 bases, and 17 bases separated the two germline ends. Germline CDR1 is MNHEY and CDR2 is SMNVEV (reference sequence). CDR3 length: 16 residues. CDR3: CASSLGRGSLFYEQYF. The CDR3 DNA sequence: TGTGCCAGCAGTTTAGGGAGGGGGTCTCTTTTCTACGAGCAGTACTTC.

The V and J genes are TRBV25-1 and TRBJ1-2; possible D gene TRBD1, 5 bases. The V gene's germline CDR1 is MGHDK and CDR2 SYGVNS. Trimming cost V 5 bases and J 0 bases, with 10 bases left between them. The CDR3 totals 14 residues. The CDR3 reads CASSQGETNYGYTF. The CDR3 nucleotides are TGTGCCAGCAGTCAAGGGGAAACTAACTATGGCTACACCTTC.

This sequence joins TRBV28 and TRBJ1-1; a weak D match, TRBD1 (5 bases). V gave up 3 bases and J gave up 1 base, with 12 bases separating them. Germline loops: CDR1 MDHEN, CDR2 SYDVKM. CDR3 length equals 15 residues. CDR3 residues: CASSLIFGGNTEAFF. The CDR3 coding sequence is TGTGCCAGCAGTTTGATATTCGGGGGGAACACTGAAGCTTTCTTT.

In regard to this clone: Additional DNA sequences in this sample encode the identical CDR3. The genes are TRBV10-3 and TRBJ1-1; 9 bases align to TRBD1. Germline loops: CDR1 ENHRY, CDR2 SYGVKD. The ends lost 6 bases at V and 5 bases at J; junction bases unmatched: 7. This CDR3 comprises 14 residues. DNA of the CDR3: TGTGCCATCAGAACTGGACAGGGGAGAACTGAAGCTTTCTTT. Its translation is CAIRTGQGRTEAFF.

The chain couples TRBV7-3 to TRBJ2-6; possible D gene TRBD1, 6 bases. The length of the CDR3 is 17 residues. In germline, CDR1 is SGHTA, CDR2 FQGTGA. V shed 5 bases and J shed 0 bases, with 14 bases lying between them. The CDR3 loop is CASSPGQPLSGANVLTF. The CDR3 DNA reads as TGTGCCAGCAGCCCGGGACAACCTCTCTCTGGGGCCAACGTCCTGACTTTC.

This clone was observed a handful of times. The chain employs TRBV6-1 and TRBJ2-7; the D call may be TRBD1 or TRBD2 (6 bases each). V was pared by 5 bases and J by 3 bases, with 20 bases between. The CDR3 extends over 16 amino acids. Germline V CDR1 and CDR2: MNHNS, SASEGT. CDR3 in amino acids: CASSKGGLQFYYEQYF. The CDR3 bases are TGTGCCAGCAGTAAAGGGGGGCTTCAATTCTACTACGAGCAGTACTTC.

The rearrangement uses TRBV10-2 and TRBJ2-7, with D possibly being TRBD2 (5 bases). Germline V CDR1 and CDR2: WSHSY, SAAADI. V lost 3 bases to trimming and J lost 5 bases, with 5 bases between them. The CDR3 runs to 11 residues. The CDR3 nucleotides are TGCGCCAGCAGTGACGGGGACGAGCAGTACTTC. Residues: CASSDGDEQYF.

V usage is TRBV25-1 and J usage is TRBJ1-5; 9 bases agree with TRBD1. This CDR3 spans 14 amino acids. The germline V gene has CDR1 MGHDK and CDR2 SYGVNS. V trimming: 6 bases; J trimming: 1 base; junction bases outside the gene matches: 1. The CDR3 DNA reads TGTGCCAGCAGGGGACAGGGAAGCAATCAGCCCCAGCATTTT. Translating gives CASRGQGSNQPQHF.

Only a few counts were recorded for this clone. The chain uses TRBV6-1 and TRBJ1-5; tentative D call: TRBD1 (5 bases). Trimming pared 1 base from V and 12 bases from J, leaving 25 bases between. This CDR3 comprises 17 residues. Germline V gene lookup returns CDR1 MNHNS and CDR2 SASEGT. The CDR3: CASSEEHFWQGVRVQHF. In DNA, the CDR3 is TGTGCCAGCAGTGAAGAACATTTTTGGCAGGGAGTGCGAGTCCAGCATTTT.

The chain links TRBV3-1 (or the pseudogene TRBV3-2) to TRBJ2-1; D unclear. Germline values: CDR1 LGHDT, CDR2 YNNKEL (reference sequence). The CDR3 covers 13 residues. V lost 5 bases to trimming and J lost 3 bases, with 8 bases between them. The CDR3 region is CASSGRIYNEQFF. Written as DNA, the CDR3 is TGTGCCAGCAGCGGACGGATCTACAATGAGCAGTTCTTC.

The CDR3 DNA sequence: TGTGCTAGTGGAGAGAGGACAGGGGCAGATACGCAGTATTTT. Translation gives CASGERTGADTQYF. This chain connects TRBV12-5 to TRBJ2-3; TRBD1 matches at 9 bases. J gave up 4 bases and V 6 bases, and 5 bases lay outside the gene matches. Germline CDR1 LGHNT, CDR2 FRNRAP. This CDR3 is built from 14 residues.

Points on this clone: A junction end diverges from the germline sequence, so it may reflect a read error. The chain has TRBV7-8 and TRBJ2-3; 16 bases align to TRBD2. The CDR3 contains 21 residues. Germline lookup yields CDR1 SGHVS and CDR2 FQNEAQ. The DNA for the CDR3 is TGTGCCTGCAGCTTAGCTGTGGGACTAGCGGGGGGGTGGGCGTCCACAGATACGCAGTATTTT. It specifies CACSLAVGLAGGWASTDTQYF.

The rearrangement uses TRBV5-1 and TRBJ2-5, with no clear D. V was trimmed by 4 bases and J by 5 bases, leaving 12 bases between them. This CDR3 has 13 amino acids. Germline CDR1 SGHRS, CDR2 YFSETQ. The CDR3 DNA reads TGCGCCAGCAGCCCCGGTCCCAAGGAGACCCAGTACTTC. This gives the protein CASSPGPKETQYF.

This clone showed up just once. The chain employs TRBV19 and TRBJ2-1, with a possible D match to TRBD2 (7 bases). The CDR3 totals 16 residues. CDR1 and CDR2 from the germline V gene are LNHDA and SQIVND (reference sequence). With 4 bases removed from V and 5 bases from J, the gap between germline ends came to 18 bases. For the CDR3, the DNA is TGTGCCAGTAGTACCATAGTAGGGGGAGGGGACAATGAGCAGTTCTTC. It is translated as CASSTIVGGGDNEQFF.

J is TRBJ1-4 and V is TRBV6-5; D not resolved. Per germline, CDR1 MNHEY and CDR2 SVGAGI. The CDR3 runs 14 residues. V was cut by 6 bases and J by 3 bases, with 11 bases left in between. The CDR3 sequence is CASRPGVANEKLFF. For the CDR3, the DNA is TGTGCCAGCAGACCTGGAGTAGCTAATGAAAAACTGTTTTTT.